Below, 3 T cell receptor beta chains from the same sample are listed, as sequenced in a study of T cell clonality in common variable immunodeficiency. Broader study findings: Fewer deletions and N-nucleotide insertions were reportedly seen in common variable immunodeficiency TCR beta sequences.

No antigens are known for them. Libraries were prepared by immunoSEQ multiplex PCR; TCRdb keeps only in-frame clonotypes and omits some of them. The sample shows about 25,000 clones, no singletons; the ten largest hold under 5%. Sequenced material: peripheral blood mononuclear cells. All receptors derive from a human donor with common variable immunodeficiency.

As regards this clone: The sequenced fragment ends 3 residues before the CDR3 boundary, so the rest is inferred from the germline J gene. The genes are TRBV19 and TRBJ2-4, with 7 positions matching TRBD2. This CDR3 comprises 14 residues. The junction had 7 bases not matched to a gene; V was cut back by 7 bases and J by 4 bases. In germline, CDR1 is LNHDA, CDR2 SQIVND (reference sequence). CDR3 amino acids: CASTFGGSKNIQYF. The CDR3 DNA, read in part, is TGTGCCAGTACGTTCGGCGGGAGTAAAAACATT.

This clone came up many times. Read data end 3 residues before the CDR3 end; the end is taken from the germline J gene. The rearrangement links TRBV20-1 to TRBJ2-1; 7 positions agree with TRBD2. Germline CDR1 is DFQATT and CDR2 is SNEGSKA (reference sequence). Germline trimming cut 6 bases from V and 3 bases from J; bases unmatched to any gene: 8. CDR3 length: 14 residues. The CDR3 here is CSAKSGVGYNEQFF. CDR3 DNA, as far as it was read: TGCAGTGCGAAAAGCGGGGTAGGCTACAATGAG.

Regarding this clone: The sequenced fragment ends 3 residues before the CDR3 boundary, so the rest is inferred from the germline J gene. This chain uses TRBV2 with TRBJ2-5; 9 nucleotides align to TRBD2. The ends lost 7 bases at V and 4 bases at J; junction bases unmatched: 7. The CDR3 spans 14 residues. Germline V gene lookup returns CDR1 SNHLY and CDR2 FYNNEI. The DNA read from the CDR3 is TGTGCCAGCAACCCGGGACTAGCTGGAGAGACC. Translating it yields CASNPGLAGET. The whole CDR3 protein reads CASNPGLAGETQYF.